This TCR beta chain emerged from a study of cytomegalovirus exposure and HLA in healthy donors. Sequencing used immunoSEQ multiplex PCR; TCRdb keeps in-frame clones, though not all of them. The table has more than 150,000 clones, roughly 84% seen once; the top ten hold 2.5% to 3%. The specimen sequenced was PBMCs. The receptor's source is a woman aged 18-30 years in good health and CMV-seropositive.

The DNA of the CDR3 is TGCGCCAGCAGCACACAGGGGCCCCTAGGGAATGAGCAGTTCTTC. Protein sequence: CASSTQGPLGNEQFF. The V and J genes are TRBV5-1 and TRBJ2-1; 7 bases line up with TRBD1. J gave up 7 bases and V 4 bases, and 11 bases lay outside the gene matches. CDR3 length equals 15 residues. From germline, CDR1 is SGHRS and CDR2 YFSETQ.